The 14 T cell receptor beta chains given below trace back to one sample, sequenced in a study of shared clonotypes between healthy human individuals. Sequencing used immunoSEQ multiplex PCR; TCRdb keeps in-frame clones, though not all of them. The sample contains fewer than 700,000 clones, roughly four fifths of which appear only once. Input material: PBMCs. These receptors were obtained from a woman aged 40 to 50 in good health. Some clones in this sample may be carry-over from other donors' samples.

The rearrangement joins TRBV11-2 to TRBJ2-5; D not certain. With 5 bases removed from V and 5 bases from J, the gap between germline ends came to 15 bases. The CDR3 is 14 amino acids. Germline V lookup: CDR1 SGHAT, CDR2 FQNNGV. CDR3 sequence (DNA): TGTGCCAGCAGCCCCGGTAGGCTCCGGGAGACCCAGTACTTC. It yields the protein CASSPGRLRETQYF. The complete variable domain, with remaining parts taken from reference TRBV11-2 and TRBJ2-5, reads EAGVAQSPRYKIIEKRQSVAFWCNPISGHATLYWYQQILGQGPKLLIQFQNNGVVDDSQLPKDRFSAERLKGVDSTLKIQPAKLEDSAVYLCASSPGRLRETQYFGPGTRLLVL.

V gene TRBV7-2 combines with J gene TRBJ1-2; 10 nucleotides align to TRBD1. Looked up from germline, CDR1 is SGHTA and CDR2 is FQGNSA. Germline trimming cut 5 bases from V and 5 bases from J; bases unmatched to any gene: 8. This CDR3 region has 15 residues. The CDR3 DNA follows: TGTGCCAGCAGCGAGACAGGGGGCGGTTGGTATGGCTACACCTTC. This translates into CASSETGGGWYGYTF.

This clone was found a few times. The gene calls are TRBV2 and TRBJ1-5; the match to TRBD1 covers 8 bases. V lost 7 bases, J lost 0 bases, and 2 bases stayed unmatched. This CDR3 has 14 amino acids. Germline V gene sequence: CDR1 SNHLY, CDR2 FYNNEI. DNA for the CDR3: TGTGCCAGCAAGGACAGGGTTAGCAATCAGCCCCAGCATTTT. It specifies CASKDRVSNQPQHF.

Note on this clone: The junction and the germline gene differ at one end; a read error may be behind it. The J gene is TRBJ1-2, the V gene TRBV30; D possibly corresponds to TRBD1 (5 bases). Germline CDR1 reads GTSNPN; CDR2 reads SVGIG (reference sequence). The CDR3 consists of 14 residues. CDR3: CAWRWTWAGYGYTF. The DNA of the CDR3 is TGTGCCTGGAGGTGGACATGGGCGGGCTATGGCTACACATTC.

The rearrangement joins TRBV5-4 to TRBJ1-4; D is unclear. Germline V gene data show CDR1 as SGHNT and CDR2 as YYREEE (reference sequence). The CDR3 extends over 14 amino acids. The V end was cut by 1 base, the J end by 1 base, with 5 bases between. Here the CDR3 DNA reads TGTGCCAGCAGCTTGAGGCAAACTAATGAAAAACTGTTTTTT. Translating gives CASSLRQTNEKLFF.

The chain uses TRBV7-2 and TRBJ1-2; 9 bases are shared with TRBD1. The CDR3 length is 14 residues. Trimming cost V 5 bases and J 2 bases; bases outside gene matches: 3. Germline V CDR1 and CDR2: SGHTA, FQGNSA. CDR3 protein: CASSNRGQNYGYTF. The CDR3 DNA reads as TGTGCCAGCAGCAACAGGGGGCAGAACTATGGCTACACCTTC.

This clone was recorded a few times. V and J are TRBV6-1 and TRBJ2-3; D is possibly TRBD2 (6 bases). V shed 3 bases and J shed 6 bases, with 13 bases lying between them. The CDR3 sequence is 14 residues long. Germline values: CDR1 MNHNS, CDR2 SASEGT. CDR3: CASSEGLGLDTQYF. The CDR3, as DNA: TGTGCCAGCAGTGAGGGACTCGGGTTGGATACGCAGTATTTT.

This sequence joins TRBV25-1 and TRBJ2-1; D possibly uses TRBD1 or TRBD2 (7 bases each). Per germline, CDR1 MGHDK and CDR2 SYGVNS. This CDR3 region has 17 residues. V lost 3 bases and J lost 6, with 21 bases in between. The CDR3 DNA reads TGTGCCAGCAGTGACCCAGGGGGGACTACCCCTTTCAATGAGCAGTTCTTC. Its translation: CASSDPGGTTPFNEQFF.

Concerning this clone itself: A much larger clone lies a single base off, so this may be a read error. The sample has other DNA sequences that encode this CDR3 too. The CDR3 is CAWSQQGYEQYF. The DNA for the CDR3 is TGTGCCTGGAGTCAACAGGGCTACGAGCAGTACTTC. V usage is TRBV30 and J usage is TRBJ2-5; TRBD1 is a possible D gene (6 bases). TRBJ2-7 explains the end of the DNA better; the J call may be wrong. CDR3 length equals 12 residues. The V gene's germline CDR1 is GTSNPN and CDR2 SVGIG (reference sequence).

In the case of this clone: A single base is all that separates this from a far larger clone, so a read error is likely. The identical CDR3 is also encoded by other nucleotide sequences in the sample. The chain employs TRBV30 and TRBJ2-2; D is uncertain. The CDR3 consists of 13 residues. Germline V CDR1 and CDR2: GTSNPN, SVGIG (reference sequence). CDR3 in DNA: TGCGCCTGGAGTGTTTGGGGTACCGGGGAGCTGTTTTTT. Residues: CAWSVWGTGELFF. The full variable domain, rest sourced from reference TRBV30 and TRBJ2-2, is SQTIHQWPATLVQPVGSPLSLECTVEGTSNPNLYWYRQAAGRGLQLLFYSVGIGQISSEVPQNLSASRPQDRQFILSSKKLLLSDSGFYLCAWSVWGTGELFFGEGSRLTVL.

This clone occurred a few times. The V gene is TRBV5-5, the J gene TRBJ2-4; no reliable D call. This CDR3 is built from 14 residues. From germline, CDR1 is SGHKS and CDR2 YYEKEE (reference sequence). Trimming cost V 0 bases and J 7 bases, with 11 bases left between them. The CDR3 region is CASSLAGIGNIQYF. In DNA form, the CDR3 reads TGTGCCAGCAGCTTGGCCGGAATCGGGAACATTCAGTACTTC.

Comment on this clone: The sample has other DNA sequences that encode this CDR3 too. The genes are TRBV5-1 and TRBJ2-7, with D hard to call. The CDR3 extends over 12 amino acids. Germline lookup yields CDR1 SGHRS and CDR2 YFSETQ. V dropped 0 bases and J dropped 3 bases, with 4 bases sitting between them. The chain's CDR3 is CASSLGGYEQYF. The DNA of the CDR3 is TGCGCCAGCAGCTTGGGGGGCTACGAGCAGTACTTC.

This sequence joins TRBV7-8 and TRBJ2-2, with D unclear. The CDR3 consists of 15 residues. In germline, CDR1 is SGHVS, CDR2 FQNEAQ. V lost 5 bases to trimming and J lost 1 base, with 11 bases between them. CDR3 amino acids: CASSRRILNTGELFF. In DNA form, the CDR3 reads TGTGCCAGCAGCCGACGGATATTGAACACCGGGGAGCTGTTTTTT.

This clone was observed a handful of times. The J gene is TRBJ1-4, the V gene TRBV25-1; TRBD1 might be the D (5 bases). V lost 4 bases and J lost 6, with 12 bases in between. This CDR3 region has 14 residues. Germline lookup yields CDR1 MGHDK and CDR2 SYGVNS. CDR3 protein: CASSAGLGDEKLFF. The CDR3 DNA reads as TGTGCCAGCAGTGCTGGTTTAGGGGATGAAAAACTGTTTTTT.